This paragraph reports one TCR beta chain. This CDR3 is 14 amino acids long. Looked up from germline, CDR1 is DFQATT and CDR2 is SNEGSKA (reference sequence). V lost 6 bases to trimming and J lost 0 bases; unmatched junction nucleotides: 3. The sample comes from a study of identical twins. TCRdb called the 5' RACE reads again in MiXCR, with one record for every CDR3 protein. This table has around 470,000 distinct CDR3 sequences, 14% appearing once. The donors were all healthy and Caucasian. These same records also appear under a second study, on yellow fever vaccine responses in identical twins.

The genes are TRBV20-1 and TRBJ2-1, with 9 nucleotides matching TRBD2. The sequence came from a woman younger than 30 in good health. Material for sequencing was CD4+ T cells sorted from blood. In DNA, the CDR3 is TGCAGTGCCATTAGCGGGAGCTCCTACAATGAGCAGTTCTTC. Encoded protein: CSAISGSSYNEQFF.